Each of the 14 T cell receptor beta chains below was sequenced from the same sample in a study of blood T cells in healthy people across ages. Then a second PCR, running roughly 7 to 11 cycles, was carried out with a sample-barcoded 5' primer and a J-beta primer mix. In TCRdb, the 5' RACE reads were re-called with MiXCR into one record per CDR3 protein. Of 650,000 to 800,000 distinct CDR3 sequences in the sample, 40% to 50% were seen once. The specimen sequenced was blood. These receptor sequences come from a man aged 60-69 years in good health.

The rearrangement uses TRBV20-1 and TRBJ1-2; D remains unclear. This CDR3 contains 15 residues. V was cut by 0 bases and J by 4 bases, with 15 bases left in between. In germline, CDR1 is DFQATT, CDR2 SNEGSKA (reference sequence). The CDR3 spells CSARDPPSGSYGYTF. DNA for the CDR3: TGCAGTGCTAGAGATCCGCCTTCTGGAAGCTATGGCTACACCTTC.

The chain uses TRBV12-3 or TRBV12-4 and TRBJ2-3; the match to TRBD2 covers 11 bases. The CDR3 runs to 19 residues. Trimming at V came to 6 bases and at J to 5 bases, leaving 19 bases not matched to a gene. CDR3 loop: CASSPTGPVAGGPLDTQYF. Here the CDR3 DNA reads TGTGCCAGCAGCCCGACGGGTCCAGTAGCGGGGGGGCCGTTAGATACGCAGTATTTT.

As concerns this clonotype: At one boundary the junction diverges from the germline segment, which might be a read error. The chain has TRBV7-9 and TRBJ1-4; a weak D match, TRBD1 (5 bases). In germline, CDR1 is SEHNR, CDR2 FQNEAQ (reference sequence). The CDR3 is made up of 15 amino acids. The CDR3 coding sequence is TGTTCCAGCAGCGCGCCCACCAGGACAAAAGAAAAACTGTTTTTT. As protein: CSSSAPTRTKEKLFF.

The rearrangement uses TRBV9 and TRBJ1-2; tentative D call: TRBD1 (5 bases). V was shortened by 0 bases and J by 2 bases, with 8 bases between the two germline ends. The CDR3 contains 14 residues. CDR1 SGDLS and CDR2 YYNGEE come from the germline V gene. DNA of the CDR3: TGTGCCAGCAGCGTAGACCACAGGAACTATGGCTACACCTTC. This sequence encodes CASSVDHRNYGYTF.

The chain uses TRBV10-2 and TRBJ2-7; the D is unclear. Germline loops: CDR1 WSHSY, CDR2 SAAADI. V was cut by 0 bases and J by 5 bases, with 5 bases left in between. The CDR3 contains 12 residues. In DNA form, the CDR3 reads TGCGCCAGCAGTGAGTCGTCGGACGAGCAGTACTTC. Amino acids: CASSESSDEQYF.

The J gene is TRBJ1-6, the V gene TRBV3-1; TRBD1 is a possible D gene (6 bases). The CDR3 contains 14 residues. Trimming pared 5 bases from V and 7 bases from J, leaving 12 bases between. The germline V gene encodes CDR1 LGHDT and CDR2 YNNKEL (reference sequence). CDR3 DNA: TGTGCCAGCAGCGGACAGATGGGGAATTCACCCCTCCACTTT. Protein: CASSGQMGNSPLHF. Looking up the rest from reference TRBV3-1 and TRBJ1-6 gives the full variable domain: DTAVSQTPKYLVTQMGNDKSIKCEQNLGHDTMYWYKQDSKKFLKIMFSYNNKELIINETVPNRFSPKSPDKAHLNLHINSLELGDSAVYFCASSGQMGNSPLHFGNGTRLTVT.

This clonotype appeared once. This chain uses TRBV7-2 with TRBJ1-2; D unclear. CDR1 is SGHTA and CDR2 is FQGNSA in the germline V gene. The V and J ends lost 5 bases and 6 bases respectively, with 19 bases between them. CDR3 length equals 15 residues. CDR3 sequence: CASSNRPGPDNGYTF. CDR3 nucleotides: TGTGCCAGCAGCAACCGACCGGGCCCAGATAATGGCTACACCTTC.

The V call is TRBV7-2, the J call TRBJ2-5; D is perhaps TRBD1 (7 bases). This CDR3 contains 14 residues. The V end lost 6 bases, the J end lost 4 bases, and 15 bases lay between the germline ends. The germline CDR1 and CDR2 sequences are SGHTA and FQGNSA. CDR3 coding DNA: TGTGCCAGCAGTCAAAACAGGGGAGGAGAGACCCAGTACTTC. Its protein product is CASSQNRGGETQYF.

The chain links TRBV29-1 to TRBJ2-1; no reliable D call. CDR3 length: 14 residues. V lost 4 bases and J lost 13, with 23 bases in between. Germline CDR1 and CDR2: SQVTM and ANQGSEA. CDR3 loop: CSVGVDVPPETQFF. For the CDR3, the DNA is TGCAGCGTTGGAGTGGATGTACCCCCAGAGACCCAGTTCTTC.

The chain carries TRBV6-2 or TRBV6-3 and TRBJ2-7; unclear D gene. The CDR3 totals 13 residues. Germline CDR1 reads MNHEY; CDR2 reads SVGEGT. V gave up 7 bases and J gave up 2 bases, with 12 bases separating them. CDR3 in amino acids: CASTPSGTYEQYF. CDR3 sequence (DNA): TGTGCCAGCACCCCAAGTGGAACCTACGAGCAGTACTTC.

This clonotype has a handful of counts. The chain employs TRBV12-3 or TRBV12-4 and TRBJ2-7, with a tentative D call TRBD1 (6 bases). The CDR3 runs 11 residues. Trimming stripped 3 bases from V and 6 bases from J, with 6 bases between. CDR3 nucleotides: TGTGCCAGCAGTTTGGGGGCCGAGCAGTACTTC. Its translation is CASSLGAEQYF.

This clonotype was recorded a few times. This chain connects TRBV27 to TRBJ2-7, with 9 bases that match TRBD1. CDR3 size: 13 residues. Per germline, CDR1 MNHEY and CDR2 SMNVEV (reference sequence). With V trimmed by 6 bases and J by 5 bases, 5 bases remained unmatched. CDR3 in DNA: TGTGCCAGCAGAAGGACAGGGGTCGACGAGCAGTACTTC. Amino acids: CASRRTGVDEQYF.

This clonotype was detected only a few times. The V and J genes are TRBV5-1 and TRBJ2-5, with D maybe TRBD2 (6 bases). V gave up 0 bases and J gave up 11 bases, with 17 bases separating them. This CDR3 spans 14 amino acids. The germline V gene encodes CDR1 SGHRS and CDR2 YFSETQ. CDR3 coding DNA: TGCGCCAGCAGCTTGGGGACTCCGGGGGAGGAGCAGTACTTC. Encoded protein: CASSLGTPGEEQYF. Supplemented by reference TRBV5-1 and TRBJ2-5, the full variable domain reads KAGVTQTPRYLIKTRGQQVTLSCSPISGHRSVSWYQQTPGQGLQFLFEYFSETQRNKGNFPGRFSGRQFSNSRSEMNVSTLELGDSALYLCASSLGTPGEEQYFGPGTRLLVL.

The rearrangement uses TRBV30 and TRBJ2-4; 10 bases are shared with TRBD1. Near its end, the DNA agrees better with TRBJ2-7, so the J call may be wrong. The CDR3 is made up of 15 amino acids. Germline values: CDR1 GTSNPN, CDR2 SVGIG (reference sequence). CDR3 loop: CAWSLGTGVSYEQYF. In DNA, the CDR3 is TGTGCCTGGAGTCTTGGGACAGGGGTCTCCTACGAGCAGTACTTC.